The source of this TCR beta chain is a study of vaccination and CD4 T cells after COVID-19. At the level of the study: Cells were stimulated with overlapping spike peptides from SARS-CoV-2, HCoV-NL63, HCoV-OC43 and HCoV-229E. General study results and limits: Nearly all convalescent vaccine-specific clones, 304 of 307, recognized only SARS-CoV-2 spike.

As to this clonotype: The antigen is unknown.

Described treatment: roughly 10-day PBMC culture with coronavirus spike peptide pools or control peptides (ViraFEST assay). Expanded clonotypes were found by TCR sequencing after peptide-pool stimulation (ViraFEST). With the Oncomine TCR Beta short-read assay, DNA from cultured CD4+ T cells was sequenced. The authors extracted genomic DNA from cultured CD4+ T cells. TCRdb recomputed calls from the PCR reads with MiXCR, one row per CDR3 protein. Of 10,000 to 15,000 distinct CDR3 sequences in the sample, roughly 48% were seen once. The length of the CDR3 is 15 residues. With 3 bases clipped from V and 1 base from J, the junction kept 2 bases outside the gene matches. Germline lookup yields CDR1 DFQATT and CDR2 SNEGSKA (reference sequence).

This TCR was sampled from a human donor who had recovered from COVID-19. The chain joins TRBV20-1 to TRBJ2-3, with TRBD2 identical over 12 bases. Material for sequencing was CD4+ T cells from blood, cultured in vitro. CDR3 sequence (DNA): TGCAGTGCTAGGCGGACTAGCGGGGGCACAGATACGCAGTATTTT. This translates into CSARRTSGGTDTQYF.